The next 21 T cell receptor beta chains were all read from a single sample in a study of blood T cell repertoires in COVID-19. Assay: immunoSEQ multiplex PCR; the TCRdb copy retains only in-frame clones and omits some. The data contain 130,000 to 150,000 clones, 80% of them seen just once; the ten biggest clones take up approximately 5%. Sequencing input: peripheral blood. The origin of the receptors is a woman aged 50 to 60 with acute or convalescent COVID-19.

The rearrangement joins TRBV6-5 to TRBJ2-5, with D maybe TRBD2 (6 bases). Trimming removed 6 bases at V and 4 bases at J, with 12 bases between. The length of the CDR3 is 13 residues. Germline V lookup: CDR1 MNHEY, CDR2 SVGAGI. The CDR3 coding sequence is TGTGCCAGCAGGGGTCCGGGGGTAGAGACCCAGTACTTC. Protein sequence: CASRGPGVETQYF.

The V gene is TRBV6-5, the J gene TRBJ1-2; D gene ambiguous. The length of the CDR3 is 13 residues. Germline V gene sequence: CDR1 MNHEY, CDR2 SVGAGI. Trimming cost V 2 bases and J 4 bases, with 8 bases left between them. In nucleotides, the CDR3 is TGTGCCAGCAGTTACCAGGCCTCCTATGGCTACACCTTC. Amino acid sequence: CASSYQASYGYTF.

V is TRBV2 and J is TRBJ2-2, with 10 bases fitting TRBD1. Germline-derived CDR1 and CDR2 are SNHLY and FYNNEI. CDR3 length equals 14 residues. After removal of 9 bases from V and 3 bases from J, the junction contained 4 bases not matched to a gene. The CDR3 loop is CARTTGGYTGELFF. CDR3 nucleotide sequence: TGTGCCAGAACGACAGGGGGCTACACCGGGGAGCTGTTTTTT.

The sample holds one count of this clone. The chain employs TRBV3-1 (or the pseudogene TRBV3-2) and TRBJ1-3, with unresolved D. Looked up from germline, CDR1 is LGHDT and CDR2 is YNNKEL (reference sequence). There are 16 residues in the CDR3. V lost 4 bases, J lost 0 bases, and 13 bases lay in between. CDR3 bases: TGTGCCAGCAGCCCTTCGGACTGCCGCTCTGGAAACACCATATATTTT. Residues: CASSPSDCRSGNTIYF.

The chain joins TRBV6-2 or TRBV6-3 to TRBJ1-5; D remains unclear. The CDR3 extends over 13 amino acids. The V end lost 6 bases, the J end lost 9 bases, and 15 bases lay between the germline ends. Germline lookup yields CDR1 MNHEY and CDR2 SVGEGT. The CDR3 sequence: CASSQSSSLPQHF. The DNA for the CDR3 is TGTGCCAGCAGCCAGAGTTCGAGCCTGCCCCAGCATTTT.

This clone was seen a few times. This sequence joins TRBV6-2 or TRBV6-3 and TRBJ2-7; D is possibly TRBD2 (6 bases). The ends were cut back, 2 bases at V and 3 bases at J, with 8 bases in the middle. In germline, CDR1 is MNHEY, CDR2 SVGEGT. This CDR3 is 13 amino acids long. The CDR3 DNA sequence: TGTGCCAGCAGTTACGGGAGGTTCTACGAGCAGTACTTC. Encoded protein: CASSYGRFYEQYF.

This clone was observed a single time. Germline and junction disagree at one end, which may indicate a read error. The V and J genes are TRBV20-1 and TRBJ1-1, with a tentative D call TRBD1 (6 bases). CDR3 length equals 9 residues. Germline loops: CDR1 DFQATT, CDR2 SNEGSKA (reference sequence). The chain's CDR3 is CSARPRTDF. The CDR3, as DNA: TGCAGTGCTAGACCCCGGACAGATTTT.

The chain uses TRBV5-4 and TRBJ1-1; TRBD1 matches at 7 bases. The CDR3 runs to 12 residues. V lost 7 bases to trimming and J lost 2 bases; unmatched junction nucleotides: 2. Germline lookup yields CDR1 SGHNT and CDR2 YYREEE (reference sequence). The CDR3 sequence is CASGQANTEAFF. The DNA for the CDR3 is TGTGCCAGCGGACAGGCAAACACTGAAGCTTTCTTT.

CDR3 residues: CATAKNPRGDLNEQFF. For the CDR3, the DNA is TGTGCCACCGCGAAGAACCCACGGGGGGACCTCAATGAGCAGTTCTTC. The V and J genes are TRBV15 and TRBJ2-1; 7 nucleotides align to TRBD2. The CDR3 is 16 residues long. The V gene's germline CDR1 is LNHNV and CDR2 YYDKDF (reference sequence). V lost 8 bases and J lost 6; bases outside the gene matches: 16.

This clone is a singleton in its sample. V usage is TRBV25-1 and J usage is TRBJ1-6; D might be TRBD1 (6 bases). The CDR3 has 13 residues. The germline V gene encodes CDR1 MGHDK and CDR2 SYGVNS. Deletions cut 3 bases from V and 7 bases from J, with 7 bases between. CDR3 nucleotides: TGTGCCAGCAGTGAGAGGGGGAATTCACCCCTCCACTTT. This translates into CASSERGNSPLHF.

The J gene is TRBJ1-2, the V gene TRBV21-1; the table's D gene call, TRBD1, was not cross checked with the DNA. TRBV21-1 is flagged as a pseudogene. This CDR3 is 14 amino acids long. The CDR3, as DNA: TGTGCCAGCAGCCTGACAGGGTTTGACTATGGCTACACCTTC. Protein product: CASSLTGFDYGYTF.

The chain combines TRBV4-3 with TRBJ2-1; 10 nucleotides line up with TRBD1. V was clipped by 0 bases and J by 8 bases; unmatched bases: 7. The CDR3 totals 16 residues. Germline assignment: CDR1 LGHNA and CDR2 YSLEER. The CDR3 protein is CASSQDWDRGRYEQFF. The CDR3 coding sequence is TGCGCCAGCAGCCAAGATTGGGACAGGGGAAGGTATGAGCAGTTCTTC.

The chain recombines TRBV19 with TRBJ2-7; TRBD1 matches 7 bases. CDR3 length equals 14 residues. The V and J ends lost 5 bases and 5 bases, in that order; junction bases with no gene match: 9. CDR1 LNHDA and CDR2 SQIVND come from the germline V gene (reference sequence). The CDR3 nucleotides read TGTGCCAGTAGTGAAGGGACAGTTCCCCACGAGCAGTACTTC. Its protein product is CASSEGTVPHEQYF. The entire variable domain, with the rest obtained from reference TRBV19 and TRBJ2-7, is as follows: DGGITQSPKYLFRKEGQNVTLSCEQNLNHDAMYWYRQDPGQGLRLIYYSQIVNDFQKGDIAEGYSVSREKKESFPLTVTSAQKNPTAFYLCASSEGTVPHEQYFGPGTRLTVT.

V and J are TRBV4-3 and TRBJ1-3; D may be TRBD1 (6 bases). Germline CDR1 LGHNA, CDR2 YSLEER. V lost 0 bases, J lost 7 bases, and 16 bases lay in between. The CDR3 covers 16 residues. CDR3 in DNA: TGCGCCAGCAGCCAAGAAAATACAGGGATTGTGAACACCATATATTTT. Protein: CASSQENTGIVNTIYF.

The genes are TRBV6-5 and TRBJ1-1; TRBD1 matches at 10 bases. With V trimmed by 8 bases and J by 2 bases, 2 bases remained unmatched. The CDR3 is 13 residues long. Germline lookup yields CDR1 MNHEY and CDR2 SVGAGI. CDR3 DNA: TGTGCCAGCTCGACAGGGGGCAACACTGAAGCTTTCTTT. The encoded protein is CASSTGGNTEAFF.

CDR3 coding DNA: TGTGCCAGCAGCCGGGGGGGGGTCTCGGAGTCACCCCTCCACTTT. This encodes CASSRGGVSESPLHF. The chain carries TRBV6-6 and TRBJ1-6, with a possible D match to TRBD1 (5 bases). V lost 6 bases, J lost 10 bases, and 19 bases lay in between. Germline V gene sequence: CDR1 MNHNY, CDR2 SVGAGI (reference sequence). CDR3 length: 15 residues.

The V call is TRBV6-5, the J call TRBJ1-5; D gene uncertain. The ends were cut back, 2 bases at V and 4 bases at J, with 9 bases in the middle. The CDR3 covers 14 residues. Germline CDR1 is MNHEY and CDR2 is SVGAGI. CDR3 nucleotides: TGTGCCAGCAGTTACCTAGGTCGGAATCAGCCCCAGCATTTT. This translates into CASSYLGRNQPQHF.

The chain couples TRBV7-2 to TRBJ1-1; possibly TRBD1 for D (6 bases). From germline, CDR1 is SGHTA and CDR2 FQGNSA. The length of the CDR3 is 18 residues. Trimming removed 1 base from V and 5 bases from J, with 23 bases in between. CDR3 coding DNA: TGTGCCAGCAGCTTAGGCACTGGCCTGCAGGGGACGCGGACTGAAGCTTTCTTT. Translating it yields CASSLGTGLQGTRTEAFF.

The V gene is TRBV5-1, the J gene TRBJ1-2, with TRBD1 matching 9 bases. This CDR3 has 13 residues. V was clipped by 2 bases and J by 6 bases; unmatched bases: 2. Germline V gene data show CDR1 as SGHRS and CDR2 as YFSETQ. The CDR3 protein is CASSFTGGDGYTF. CDR3 bases: TGCGCCAGCAGCTTCACAGGGGGCGATGGCTACACCTTC. The full variable domain, rest sourced from reference TRBV5-1 and TRBJ1-2, is KAGVTQTPRYLIKTRGQQVTLSCSPISGHRSVSWYQQTPGQGLQFLFEYFSETQRNKGNFPGRFSGRQFSNSRSEMNVSTLELGDSALYLCASSFTGGDGYTFGSGTRLTVV.

The chain has TRBV27 and TRBJ1-4; 7 positions match TRBD1. CDR3 length: 13 amino acids. The trim removed 8 bases at V and 4 bases at J, leaving 4 bases unmatched. Per germline, CDR1 MNHEY and CDR2 SMNVEV (reference sequence). The DNA of the CDR3 is TGTGCCAGCGGGGACAGATTTAATGAAAAACTGTTTTTT. Encoded protein: CASGDRFNEKLFF.

This sequence joins TRBV9 and TRBJ2-7; TRBD1 is a possible D gene (6 bases). The CDR3 is 14 amino acids. V was shortened by 4 bases and J by 3 bases, with 14 bases between the two germline ends. Germline loops: CDR1 SGDLS, CDR2 YYNGEE. The CDR3 here is CASSSAGGVYEQYF. CDR3 coding DNA: TGTGCCAGCAGCTCTGCTGGGGGCGTCTACGAGCAGTACTTC. Filled out from reference TRBV9 and TRBJ2-7, the complete variable domain reads DSGVTQTPKHLITATGQRVTLRCSPRSGDLSVYWYQQSLDQGLQFLIQYYNGEERAKGNILERFSAQQFPDLHSELNLSSLELGDSALYFCASSSAGGVYEQYFGPGTRLTVT.